A single sample gave rise to the 7 T cell receptor beta chains below, sequenced in a study of shared clonotypes between healthy human individuals. Libraries were prepared by immunoSEQ multiplex PCR; TCRdb keeps only in-frame clonotypes and omits some of them. Of more than 2 million clones listed, roughly 95% are singletons. CD45RO-negative, CCR7-selected cells formed the naive CD8 fraction, which excluded terminally differentiated effector memory CD45RA+ cells. The sequenced sample consisted of naive CD8+ T cells sorted from blood. All receptors come from a man aged 18 to 29 in good health.

For this clone: This sample includes further DNA sequences coding for the same CDR3. The chain employs TRBV7-9 and TRBJ2-7, with D hard to call. The CDR3 length is 14 residues. Germline V gene lookup returns CDR1 SEHNR and CDR2 FQNEAQ (reference sequence). The V and J ends lost 1 base and 1 base respectively, with 8 bases between them. CDR3 nucleotide sequence: TGTGCCAGCAGCTTAGGGACCGCTTCCTACGAGCAGTACTTC. Its translation: CASSLGTASYEQYF.

The chain employs TRBV6-5 and TRBJ2-2; the D is unclear. This CDR3 spans 14 amino acids. The germline V gene has CDR1 MNHEY and CDR2 SVGAGI. The V and J ends lost 5 bases and 5 bases respectively, with 12 bases between them. CDR3 loop: CASSTDPGTGELFF. CDR3 nucleotides: TGTGCCAGCAGTACCGACCCCGGAACCGGGGAGCTGTTTTTT.

V is TRBV28 and J is TRBJ1-5, with D possibly TRBD1 on 5 matching bases. The CDR3 runs 14 residues. Germline CDR1 and CDR2: MDHEN and SYDVKM. V lost 3 bases to trimming and J lost 4 bases, with 10 bases between them. In DNA form, the CDR3 reads TGTGCCAGCAGTTTTGGGGGGTGGAATCAGCCCCAGCATTTT. Amino acid sequence: CASSFGGWNQPQHF.

This clone was counted a single time. The chain employs TRBV6-5 and TRBJ2-7, with 7 bases lining up with TRBD2. Germline CDR1 and CDR2: MNHEY and SVGAGI. V trimming: 6 bases; J trimming: 3 bases; junction bases outside the gene matches: 8. This CDR3 contains 14 residues. This chain's CDR3 is CASSPSSGHYEQYF. CDR3 DNA: TGTGCCAGCAGCCCATCTAGCGGCCACTACGAGCAGTACTTC.

The chain recombines TRBV5-5 with TRBJ1-2; tentatively, D is TRBD1 (5 bases). Deletions cut 2 bases from V and 4 bases from J, with 12 bases between. Germline assignment: CDR1 SGHKS and CDR2 YYEKEE (reference sequence). CDR3 size: 14 residues. The DNA for the CDR3 is TGTGCCAGCAGCTTTAACACTGGGGCCTATGGCTACACCTTC. Translation gives CASSFNTGAYGYTF.

This clone was observed a single time. The chain links TRBV6-1 to TRBJ1-1, with D maybe TRBD1 (5 bases). Germline V gene sequence: CDR1 MNHNS, CDR2 SASEGT. V shed 0 bases and J shed 3 bases, with 11 bases lying between them. The CDR3 totals 15 residues. Written as DNA, the CDR3 is TGTGCCAGCAGTGAAGCGCTTCTGACAGACACTGAAGCTTTCTTT. This gives the protein CASSEALLTDTEAFF.

The genes are TRBV7-6 and TRBJ2-5; D is perhaps TRBD2 (6 bases). V dropped 7 bases and J dropped 8 bases, with 14 bases sitting between them. In germline, CDR1 is SGHVS, CDR2 FNYEAQ. This CDR3 comprises 12 residues. The CDR3 reads CASTGEEFTQYF. The DNA of the CDR3 is TGTGCCAGCACCGGGGAGGAATTTACCCAGTACTTC. The variable domain in full, completed from reference TRBV7-6 and TRBJ2-5, reads GAGVSQSPRYKVTKRGQDVALRCDPISGHVSLYWYRQALGQGPEFLTYFNYEAQQDKSGLPNDRFSAERPEGSISTLTIQRTEQRDSAMYRCASTGEEFTQYFGPGTRLLVL.